These 5 T cell receptor beta chains share one sample of origin, sequenced in a study of T cells in Graves' hyperthyroidism and ophthalmopathy. RNA transcripts were the template for amplifying TCR beta CDR3 regions. First-round RT-PCR targeting the TCR CDR3 was performed with the HTBI primer set. TCRdb itself ran the multiplex PCR reads through MiXCR, one entry per CDR3 protein. Of fewer than 450,000 distinct CDR3 sequences listed, about a fifth are singletons. Material: blood. These receptors all stem from a man younger than 35 with Graves' ophthalmopathy.

This clonotype was counted between two and nine times. The rearrangement uses TRBV10-3 and TRBJ2-1, with 7 bases fitting TRBD1. Losses at the gene ends were 6 bases for V and 5 bases for J; bases not matched to a gene: 16. The germline CDR1 and CDR2 sequences are ENHRY and SYGVKD. The CDR3 runs to 17 residues. As DNA, the CDR3 is TGTGCCATCAGGTCCGGGACAGCCGGGACAAAACACAATGAGCAGTTCTTC. Translated: CAIRSGTAGTKHNEQFF.

In the case of this clonotype: A much larger clonotype is one base distant, so this may be a read error. The chain links TRBV27 to TRBJ1-2; D ambiguous. Trimming removed 6 bases at V and 0 bases at J, with 14 bases between. Germline-derived CDR1 and CDR2 are MNHEY and SMNVEV (reference sequence). This CDR3 contains 15 residues. The CDR3 region has the DNA TGTGCCAGCAGCCCCTCGGGCGCCTCTAACTATGGCTACACCTTC. It is translated as CASSPSGASNYGYTF.

This clonotype was detected only a few times. The gene calls are TRBV2 and TRBJ2-1; D might be TRBD2 (7 bases). This CDR3 spans 14 amino acids. The V end was cut by 11 bases, the J end by 0 bases, with 14 bases between. Germline values: CDR1 SNHLY, CDR2 FYNNEI. The CDR3 region has the DNA TGTGCCGGGGAGGGGGGGCCCTCCTACAATGAGCAGTTCTTC. This gives the protein CAGEGGPSYNEQFF.

This clonotype was seen a few times. The chain employs TRBV6-1 and TRBJ1-5, with D unclear. This CDR3 is built from 14 residues. Germline lookup yields CDR1 MNHNS and CDR2 SASEGT. V dropped 7 bases and J dropped 0 bases, with 10 bases sitting between them. The chain's CDR3 is CASNLDTSNQPQHF. The DNA for the CDR3 is TGTGCCAGCAACCTAGATACTAGCAATCAGCCCCAGCATTTT.

The gene calls are TRBV27 and TRBJ2-2; perhaps TRBD1 as D (6 bases). The germline V gene encodes CDR1 MNHEY and CDR2 SMNVEV (reference sequence). The germline V and J ends were trimmed by 2 bases and 2 bases, with 12 bases remaining between them. The CDR3 length is 16 residues. Here the CDR3 reads CASSLGLGANTGELFF. The CDR3, as DNA: TGTGCCAGCAGTTTAGGCTTGGGGGCCAACACCGGGGAGCTGTTTTTT.